Below, 11 T cell receptor beta chains from the same sample are listed, as sequenced in a study of cytomegalovirus exposure and HLA in healthy donors. TCRdb's copy holds only in-frame clones and misses some; the assay was immunoSEQ multiplex PCR. The sample consists of over 200,000 clones, around 90% of them appearing once. Sequencing was done on a sample of PBMCs. The receptor set was obtained from a woman aged 18-30 years in good health and CMV-seronegative.

The rearrangement joins TRBV28 to TRBJ1-5; the D gene is possibly TRBD1 (5 bases). This CDR3 has 15 residues. Germline-derived CDR1 and CDR2 are MDHEN and SYDVKM. V was clipped by 7 bases and J by 6 bases, with 19 bases between them. CDR3 sequence reads: CASTPGWGLSQPQHF. The CDR3 bases are TGTGCCAGCACCCCAGGGTGGGGACTCTCTCAGCCCCAGCATTTT.

V and J are TRBV5-4 and TRBJ1-2; TRBD1 matches 8 bases. The CDR3 runs 15 residues. From germline, CDR1 is SGHNT and CDR2 YYREEE (reference sequence). Trimming took 4 bases from V and 6 from J; bases not matched to a gene: 11. This CDR3 is CASSRDQGAIDGYTF. Here the CDR3 DNA reads TGTGCCAGCAGCAGAGATCAGGGGGCGATTGATGGCTACACCTTC.

The rearrangement uses TRBV2 and TRBJ2-7; 8 bases match TRBD1. Germline loops: CDR1 SNHLY, CDR2 FYNNEI. V was clipped by 8 bases and J by 2 bases; unmatched bases: 8. The CDR3 has 14 amino acids. The CDR3 region has the DNA TGTGCCAGCCAAACGGACAGGGTCCCCTACGAGCAGTACTTC. Encoded protein: CASQTDRVPYEQYF.

This chain joins TRBV27 and TRBJ2-3; D is possibly TRBD2 (6 bases). V lost 5 bases and J lost 5, with 17 bases in between. CDR1 is MNHEY and CDR2 is SMNVEV in the germline V gene (reference sequence). The CDR3 spans 15 residues. CDR3 in DNA: TGTGCCAGCAGTCCATCCGGGGGTCAGGGAGATACGCAGTATTTT. Translated: CASSPSGGQGDTQYF.

The V gene is TRBV27, the J gene TRBJ2-3, with D perhaps matching TRBD1 (6 bases). The CDR3 length is 14 residues. Trimming removed 3 bases at V and 4 bases at J, with 11 bases between. Germline V lookup: CDR1 MNHEY, CDR2 SMNVEV (reference sequence). CDR3: CASSFGRGADTQYF. The CDR3 nucleotides read TGTGCCAGCAGTTTTGGCAGGGGTGCAGATACGCAGTATTTT.

This chain uses TRBV9 with TRBJ2-5; 8 bases are a match to TRBD2. The germline V gene encodes CDR1 SGDLS and CDR2 YYNGEE. Trimming took 10 bases from V and 5 from J; bases not matched to a gene: 10. This CDR3 is built from 13 residues. The CDR3 loop is CASQRGGNETQYF. The CDR3 DNA sequence: TGTGCCTCCCAACGGGGGGGAAACGAGACCCAGTACTTC.

To note about this clone: A read error may produce the germline difference seen at one junction end. This chain links TRBV7-2 with TRBJ1-1; D gene unclear. The CDR3 is 14 residues long. Germline V gene sequence: CDR1 SGHTA, CDR2 FQGNSA. In DNA form, the CDR3 reads TGTGCCAGCAGTTTAGACGGACTCGGCACTGAAGCTTTCTTT. This gives the protein CASSLDGLGTEAFF.

This chain joins TRBV7-9 and TRBJ1-1; TRBD1 matches at 8 bases. CDR3 length: 17 amino acids. The trim removed 3 bases at V and 5 bases at J, leaving 14 bases unmatched. Germline V gene data show CDR1 as SEHNR and CDR2 as FQNEAQ (reference sequence). The CDR3: CASSFPGTGGVWTEAFF. CDR3 nucleotides: TGTGCCAGCAGCTTCCCAGGAACAGGGGGAGTTTGGACTGAAGCTTTCTTT.

This chain links TRBV2 with TRBJ2-7; D not resolved. Germline V gives CDR1 SNHLY, CDR2 FYNNEI. Trimming left V 5 bases short and J 5 bases short, with 13 bases between. The length of the CDR3 is 13 residues. DNA for the CDR3: TGTGCCAGCAGTATAGTCAGGTCGCACGAGCAGTACTTC. Translated, it gives CASSIVRSHEQYF.

This sequence joins TRBV11-2 and TRBJ2-7, with TRBD2 matching 8 bases. V gave up 1 base and J gave up 4 bases; unmatched junction bases: 12. The V gene's germline CDR1 is SGHAT and CDR2 FQNNGV. There are 17 residues in the CDR3. CDR3 loop: CASSLVRGRGGAYEQYF. As DNA, the CDR3 is TGTGCCAGCAGCTTAGTCCGAGGCCGGGGGGGCGCTTACGAGCAGTACTTC.

The CDR3 sequence is CASSKVGQGGEQYF. The CDR3, as DNA: TGTGCCAGCAGCAAAGTAGGACAGGGTGGCGAGCAGTACTTC. The rearrangement uses TRBV21-1 and TRBJ2-7; TRBD1, the table's D call, lacks a check against the DNA. TRBV21-1 is a listed pseudogene. CDR3 size: 14 residues.